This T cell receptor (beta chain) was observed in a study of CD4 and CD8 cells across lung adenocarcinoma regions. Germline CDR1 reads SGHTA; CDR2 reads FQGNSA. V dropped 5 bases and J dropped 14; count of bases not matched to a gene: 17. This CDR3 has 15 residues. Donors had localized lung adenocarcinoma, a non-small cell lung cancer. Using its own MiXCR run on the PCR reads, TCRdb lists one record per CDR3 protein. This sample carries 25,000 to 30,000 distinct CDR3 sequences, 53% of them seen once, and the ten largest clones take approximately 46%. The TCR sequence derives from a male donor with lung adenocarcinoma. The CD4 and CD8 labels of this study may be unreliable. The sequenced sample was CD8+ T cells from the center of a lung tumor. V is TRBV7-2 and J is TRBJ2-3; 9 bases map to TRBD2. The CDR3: CASSLLAGYQETRYF. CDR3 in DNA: TGTGCCAGCAGCCTACTAGCGGGCTACCAAGAGACCCGGTATTTT.